These 29 T cell receptor beta chains were sequenced from one sample in a study of cytomegalovirus exposure and HLA in healthy donors. Primers: 60 Vbeta forward and 13 Jbeta reverse. Profiling relied on immunoSEQ multiplex PCR, and the TCRdb table lists in-frame clones only, not all of them. The table shows under 200,000 clones, with about two thirds occurring only once. Source material: PBMCs. The receptors originated from a woman in her late teens or twenties in good health and CMV-seropositive.

This clone was detected a few times. The chain has TRBV2 and TRBJ1-1; no reliable D call. The CDR3 contains 11 residues. Germline V gene data show CDR1 as SNHLY and CDR2 as FYNNEI. Trimming removed 4 bases from V and 7 bases from J, with 7 bases in between. The CDR3 DNA sequence: TGTGCCAGCAGTGTCCACAGTGAAGCTTTCTTT. Protein: CASSVHSEAFF.

V and J are TRBV29-1 and TRBJ2-1; the match to TRBD1 covers 8 bases. This CDR3 region has 13 residues. Trimming cost V 4 bases and J 5 bases; bases outside gene matches: 4. CDR1 SQVTM and CDR2 ANQGSEA come from the germline V gene. CDR3 loop: CSVGQGLNNEQFF. The CDR3, as DNA: TGCAGCGTTGGACAGGGGCTCAACAATGAGCAGTTCTTC.

The chain employs TRBV27 and TRBJ2-7; D perhaps matches TRBD1 (6 bases). The CDR3 sequence is 16 residues long. CDR1 MNHEY and CDR2 SMNVEV come from the germline V gene (reference sequence). V lost 0 bases and J lost 2, with 14 bases in between. In nucleotides, the CDR3 is TGTGCCAGCAGTTTATCGGGCAGGGGTTTCCCCTACGAGCAGTACTTC. This gives the protein CASSLSGRGFPYEQYF.

V usage is TRBV6-5 and J usage is TRBJ1-1; 12 positions match TRBD1. The CDR3 totals 15 residues. Germline CDR1 reads MNHEY; CDR2 reads SVGAGI. V shed 7 bases and J 4 bases; nucleotides not matched to a gene: 7. CDR3 bases: TGTGCCAGCACCGGACCGGGACAGGGGGCCACTGAAGCTTTCTTT. This encodes CASTGPGQGATEAFF.

J is TRBJ1-1 and V is TRBV10-2; 7 bases match TRBD1. The length of the CDR3 is 13 residues. The J segment lost 8 bases and the V segment lost 3 bases, leaving 6 bases of the junction unmatched. CDR1 is WSHSY, CDR2 SAAADI, per germline. The CDR3 DNA is TGCGCCAGCAGTGACAGGGGGTGGGTGGAAGCTTTCTTT. Amino acid sequence: CASSDRGWVEAFF.

The V and J genes are TRBV5-1 and TRBJ2-5, with 11 bases matching TRBD2. This CDR3 spans 17 amino acids. V lost 0 bases and J lost 1; bases outside the gene matches: 5. The germline CDR1 and CDR2 sequences are SGHRS and YFSETQ. In nucleotides, the CDR3 is TGCGCCAGCAGCTTGGGACTAGCGGGAAGGCTCCAAGAGACCCAGTACTTC. This sequence encodes CASSLGLAGRLQETQYF. Complete variable domain (other parts from reference TRBV5-1 and TRBJ2-5): KAGVTQTPRYLIKTRGQQVTLSCSPISGHRSVSWYQQTPGQGLQFLFEYFSETQRNKGNFPGRFSGRQFSNSRSEMNVSTLELGDSALYLCASSLGLAGRLQETQYFGPGTRLLVL.

The chain joins TRBV18 to TRBJ2-3, with 7 bases identical to TRBD1. The CDR3 is 15 amino acids. Trimming cost V 0 bases and J 0 bases; bases outside gene matches: 0. Germline CDR1 and CDR2: KGHSH and LQKENI. In DNA, the CDR3 is TGTGCCAGCTCACCACCGACAGGGAGCACAGATACGCAGTATTTT. Translation gives CASSPPTGSTDTQYF.

The chain links TRBV15 to TRBJ2-1; D may be TRBD2 (6 bases). Germline lookup yields CDR1 LNHNV and CDR2 YYDKDF (reference sequence). This CDR3 spans 14 amino acids. V dropped 5 bases and J dropped 7 bases, with 15 bases sitting between them. In DNA, the CDR3 is TGTGCCACCAGCGAGCGGGTTCTAGGGAATGAGCAGTTCTTC. As protein: CATSERVLGNEQFF.

V gene TRBV7-9 combines with J gene TRBJ1-2; the D gene is possibly TRBD1 (5 bases). Trimming removed 1 base at V and 8 bases at J, with 14 bases between. CDR3 length: 14 residues. Looked up from germline, CDR1 is SEHNR and CDR2 is FQNEAQ (reference sequence). The CDR3 spells CASSLVVRVSGYTF. The CDR3 nucleotides read TGTGCCAGCAGCTTAGTAGTCAGGGTGAGCGGCTACACCTTC.

The chain couples TRBV2 to TRBJ2-5; 7 bases fit TRBD2. This CDR3 has 16 residues. Germline lookup yields CDR1 SNHLY and CDR2 FYNNEI. The trim removed 3 bases at V and 2 bases at J, leaving 9 bases unmatched. Here the CDR3 reads CASSDPSGVKQETQYF. The CDR3 DNA is TGTGCCAGCAGTGATCCTAGCGGAGTCAAACAAGAGACCCAGTACTTC.

This chain's CDR3 is CASSLPGISYGYTF. CDR3 bases: TGTGCCAGCAGCTTACCGGGAATATCCTATGGCTACACCTTC. This chain connects TRBV5-6 to TRBJ1-2; D is undetermined. Trimming stripped 2 bases from V and 4 bases from J, with 12 bases between. CDR1 SGHDT and CDR2 YYEEEE come from the germline V gene. This CDR3 has 14 amino acids.

The V gene is TRBV28, the J gene TRBJ1-2; 9 nucleotides match TRBD1. The CDR3 extends over 14 amino acids. V lost 5 bases and J lost 8; bases outside the gene matches: 9. Germline values: CDR1 MDHEN, CDR2 SYDVKM. The CDR3 DNA follows: TGTGCCAGCAGTCGGACAGGGGCGCCGCGAGGCTACACCTTC. Its translation is CASSRTGAPRGYTF.

The rearrangement joins TRBV19 to TRBJ1-5; 9 nucleotides agree with TRBD1. The CDR3 is 13 residues long. Per the germline V gene, CDR1 is LNHDA and CDR2 is SQIVND (reference sequence). Germline trimming cut 7 bases from V and 4 bases from J; bases unmatched to any gene: 2. DNA for the CDR3: TGTGCCAGTACCGGACAGGGGAATCAGCCCCAGCATTTT. Translating gives CASTGQGNQPQHF.

The rearrangement uses TRBV28 and TRBJ2-5, with a weak D call TRBD2 (6 bases). The V gene's germline CDR1 is MDHEN and CDR2 SYDVKM. This CDR3 is built from 15 residues. The V gene lost 2 bases and the J gene lost 5 bases, with 15 bases spanning the gap. CDR3 in DNA: TGTGCCAGCAGTTTACTAGTGGGGGGTTTGGAGACCCAGTACTTC. It codes for CASSLLVGGLETQYF.

The chain joins TRBV6-5 to TRBJ1-2, with D hard to call. The CDR3 totals 14 residues. The V gene lost 3 bases and the J gene lost 2 bases, with 10 bases spanning the gap. Germline V gives CDR1 MNHEY, CDR2 SVGAGI. CDR3 in amino acids: CASSYIGRNYGYTF. The DNA of the CDR3 is TGTGCCAGCAGTTATATTGGCAGGAACTATGGCTACACCTTC.

The V call is TRBV2, the J call TRBJ1-6, with 7 bases that match TRBD1. V was clipped by 6 bases and J by 10 bases; unmatched bases: 3. This CDR3 comprises 12 residues. From germline, CDR1 is SNHLY and CDR2 FYNNEI. The CDR3 nucleotides read TGTGCCAGCAGCACAGGGGTATCACCCCTCCACTTT. It encodes CASSTGVSPLHF.

The rearrangement joins TRBV28 to TRBJ2-5, with D possibly TRBD1 on 6 matching bases. CDR1 and CDR2 (germline): MDHEN, SYDVKM. This CDR3 is 11 amino acids long. Trimming left V 7 bases short and J 10 bases short, with 13 bases between. The CDR3 region is CASTTEGVQYF. The CDR3 DNA reads as TGTGCCAGCACAACCGAGGGGGTCCAGTACTTC. The entire variable domain, with the rest obtained from reference TRBV28 and TRBJ2-5, is as follows: DVKVTQSSRYLVKRTGEKVFLECVQDMDHENMFWYRQDPGLGLRLIYFSYDVKMKEKGDIPEGYSVSREKKERFSLILESASTNQTSMYLCASTTEGVQYFGPGTRLLVL.

The V gene is TRBV4-1, the J gene TRBJ2-1; D is unresolved. The ends were cut back, 1 base at V and 10 bases at J, with 11 bases in the middle. The CDR3 extends over 13 amino acids. Germline-derived CDR1 and CDR2 are MGHRA and YSYEKL. CDR3 DNA sequence: TGCGCCAGCAGCCAAGTTACGGGTGGAGAGCAGTTCTTC. Its translation: CASSQVTGGEQFF.

J is TRBJ2-1 and V is TRBV9, with TRBD2 matching over 10 bases. The CDR3 has 16 amino acids. Trimming took 3 bases from V and 10 from J; bases not matched to a gene: 13. Germline values: CDR1 SGDLS, CDR2 YYNGEE. In DNA form, the CDR3 reads TGTGCCAGCAGCGGGACTAGCGGACGGGTACTCCGGGAGCAGTTCTTC. This codes for CASSGTSGRVLREQFF.

Regarding this clone: The germline gene is not matched at one end of the junction; a read error may be the cause. The rearrangement links TRBV13 to TRBJ2-2; tentatively, D is TRBD2 (5 bases). The CDR3 totals 15 residues. Per the germline V gene, CDR1 is PRHDT and CDR2 is FYEKMQ (reference sequence). The CDR3 loop reads CASSVGSGSTGELFF. The CDR3 DNA follows: TGTGCCAGCAGCGTAGGTAGTGGGAGCACCGGGGAGCTGTTTTTT.

The genes are TRBV2 and TRBJ1-1; no definite D call. The CDR3 length is 14 residues. V was trimmed by 2 bases and J by 1 base, leaving 8 bases between them. CDR1 and CDR2 from the germline V gene are SNHLY and FYNNEI. This chain's CDR3 is CASSEFGPNTEAFF. DNA for the CDR3: TGTGCCAGCAGTGAATTTGGCCCGAACACTGAAGCTTTCTTT.

The rearrangement links TRBV5-1 to TRBJ2-1, with TRBD2 identical over 11 bases. This CDR3 is built from 15 residues. Germline assignment: CDR1 SGHRS and CDR2 YFSETQ. The trim removed 6 bases at V and 8 bases at J, leaving 10 bases unmatched. The CDR3 loop is CASKKTSGGIDEQFF. The CDR3 DNA is TGCGCCAGCAAAAAAACTAGCGGGGGTATCGATGAGCAGTTCTTC.

The chain recombines TRBV7-9 with TRBJ2-3, with 12 nucleotides matching TRBD2. V shed 5 bases and J 8 bases; nucleotides not matched to a gene: 5. The CDR3 loop spans 14 amino acids. The germline gives CDR1 SEHNR, CDR2 FQNEAQ (reference sequence). The chain's CDR3 is CASSRLAGVGTQYF. CDR3 DNA: TGTGCCAGCAGCCGACTAGCGGGAGTCGGTACGCAGTATTTT.

The V call is TRBV30, the J call TRBJ2-3; D might be TRBD1 (7 bases). Trimming stripped 4 bases from V and 3 bases from J, with 8 bases between. Germline assignment: CDR1 GTSNPN and CDR2 SVGIG (reference sequence). This CDR3 comprises 12 residues. CDR3 amino acids: CAWTGGTDTQYF. The DNA for the CDR3 is TGTGCCTGGACAGGGGGGACAGATACGCAGTATTTT.

This chain links TRBV19 with TRBJ1-5; TRBD1 aligns across 8 bases. The CDR3 loop spans 15 amino acids. Trimming removed 9 bases from V and 0 bases from J; junction bases left unmatched: 7. Germline CDR1 reads LNHDA; CDR2 reads SQIVND (reference sequence). CDR3 in amino acids: CASNDRGPSNQPQHF. The CDR3 DNA follows: TGTGCCAGCAACGACAGGGGCCCTAGCAATCAGCCCCAGCATTTT.

CDR3 coding DNA: TGTGCCAGCAGTGAAGTTCGGCTCGGGCAGCCCCAGCATTTT. Protein sequence: CASSEVRLGQPQHF. The chain recombines TRBV6-1 with TRBJ1-5; D is uncertain. This CDR3 is 14 amino acids long. Trimming took off 1 base at V and 7 bases at J, with 11 bases between the two ends. CDR1 and CDR2 (germline): MNHNS, SASEGT.

This chain links TRBV6-1 with TRBJ1-1; D uncertain. This CDR3 spans 14 amino acids. Trimming stripped 1 base from V and 6 bases from J, with 12 bases between. The germline CDR1 and CDR2 sequences are MNHNS and SASEGT. CDR3 DNA sequence: TGTGCCAGCAGTGAAGGCTCCGGGTATGCTGAAGCTTTCTTT. Protein product: CASSEGSGYAEAFF.

The chain's CDR3 is CASSQQTGGGNQPQHF. As DNA, the CDR3 is TGCGCCAGCAGCCAACAGACAGGTGGGGGCAATCAGCCCCAGCATTTT. The chain carries TRBV4-3 and TRBJ1-5; D might be TRBD1 (6 bases). The CDR3 length is 16 residues. The ends were cut back, 2 bases at V and 2 bases at J, with 13 bases in the middle. Germline CDR1 is LGHNA and CDR2 is YSLEER.

V and J are TRBV7-3 and TRBJ2-1; D is ambiguous. Trimming cost V 2 bases and J 6 bases, with 11 bases left between them. In germline, CDR1 is SGHTA, CDR2 FQGTGA. The CDR3 runs 14 residues. CDR3 nucleotides: TGTGCCAGCAGCTTAGAGCTGGTAGCCAATGAGCAGTTCTTC. This gives the protein CASSLELVANEQFF.